This T cell receptor beta chain was captured by sequencing in a study of CD8 T cells in ankylosing spondylitis. This clonotype was counted many times. Its antigen is unidentified. Study-level findings and limits: What seemed typical of ankylosing spondylitis blood was a TCR beta motif built from 7 or 8 highly homologous variants.

By quantitative 5'-RACE with molecular barcodes, the TCR beta libraries were made. MiXCR was run by TCRdb on the 5' RACE reads, yielding one entry per CDR3 protein. The sample includes about 540,000 distinct CDR3 sequences, about 12% of them seen just once. J was trimmed by 0 bases and V by 5 bases; bases with no gene match: 11. The CDR3 is 17 residues long. The clonotype comes from a male donor with ankylosing spondylitis. This rearrangement joins TRBV12-3 or TRBV12-4 to TRBJ2-3; 7 positions agree with TRBD2. Material for sequencing was blood, either unsorted or a sorted T cell fraction (not recorded which). This CDR3 is CASSQDKGGGSTDTQYF. CDR3 nucleotide sequence: TGTGCCAGCAGTCAGGATAAGGGCGGGGGTAGCACAGATACGCAGTATTTT.